A single sample gave rise to the 10 T cell receptor beta chains below, sequenced in a study of blood T cell repertoires in COVID-19. The protocol was immunoSEQ multiplex PCR, while the TCRdb copy is restricted to in-frame clones and leaves out a portion. The sample shows tens of thousands of clones, about 89% of them seen only once. Material for sequencing was peripheral blood. These receptors originate from a man aged 60 to 69 with COVID-19, enrolled during active disease.

J is TRBJ1-2 and V is TRBV30; weak D call: TRBD1 (6 bases). The CDR3 totals 13 residues. V was cut by 1 base and J by 8 bases, with 14 bases left in between. Germline V gives CDR1 GTSNPN, CDR2 SVGIG (reference sequence). The CDR3 coding sequence is TGTGCCTGGAGTGCGGGGGGCCACCGAGGCTACACCTTC. Its translation is CAWSAGGHRGYTF.

The rearrangement joins TRBV6-5 to TRBJ2-5; TRBD1 matches at 9 bases. CDR3 length equals 13 residues. The V gene end was trimmed by 7 bases and the J gene end by 3 bases; junction bases not matched to a gene: 3. Germline V lookup: CDR1 MNHEY, CDR2 SVGAGI. In DNA form, the CDR3 reads TGTGCCAGCAAACAGGGGGCCGAAGAGACCCAGTACTTC. It codes for CASKQGAEETQYF.

This chain links TRBV7-9 with TRBJ1-5; D is undetermined. Germline CDR1 reads SEHNR; CDR2 reads FQNEAQ (reference sequence). The V gene lost 1 base and the J gene lost 6 bases, with 7 bases spanning the gap. This CDR3 contains 13 residues. The CDR3 DNA is TGTGCCAGCAGCTTAGAGGGAGGTCAGCCCCAGCATTTT. It specifies CASSLEGGQPQHF.

The rearrangement links TRBV12-5 to TRBJ2-1; 9 positions agree with TRBD1. The CDR3 sequence is 14 residues long. The germline gives CDR1 LGHNT, CDR2 FRNRAP. The V and J ends lost 4 bases and 6 bases, in that order; junction bases with no gene match: 4. The CDR3 DNA is TGTGCTAGTGGTTCCGGGACAGGGCGCAATGAGCAGTTCTTC. Its translation is CASGSGTGRNEQFF.

This sequence joins TRBV19 and TRBJ1-5; maybe TRBD1 (6 bases). Trimming left V 7 bases short and J 3 bases short, with 19 bases between. Germline CDR1 and CDR2: LNHDA and SQIVND (reference sequence). The CDR3 has 16 amino acids. The DNA for the CDR3 is TGTGCCAGTACCCCAGTGCACAGGACAGACAATCAGCCCCAGCATTTT. It translates to CASTPVHRTDNQPQHF.

The chain couples TRBV3-1 (or the pseudogene TRBV3-2) to TRBJ1-1; TRBD1 agrees at 8 bases. Germline CDR1 and CDR2: LGHDT and YNNKEL (reference sequence). The CDR3 loop spans 13 amino acids. Trimming cost V 3 bases and J 10 bases; bases outside gene matches: 7. CDR3 sequence: CASSHSGDRRAFF. CDR3 bases: TGTGCCAGCAGCCACAGTGGGGACAGGCGAGCTTTCTTT.

This clone was observed a single time. V is TRBV19 and J is TRBJ1-1; the D gene is possibly TRBD1 (6 bases). Germline-derived CDR1 and CDR2 are LNHDA and SQIVND (reference sequence). The ends were cut back, 0 bases at V and 7 bases at J, with 12 bases in the middle. This CDR3 has 14 amino acids. The CDR3 bases are TGTGCCAGTAGTATAGATCGGCAGGGGATTGAAGCTTTCTTT. Amino acids: CASSIDRQGIEAFF.

V and J are TRBV28 and TRBJ1-1, with TRBD1 identical over 7 bases. The CDR3 is 14 residues long. V gave up 1 base and J gave up 8 bases; unmatched junction bases: 7. Germline-derived CDR1 and CDR2 are MDHEN and SYDVKM. The DNA for the CDR3 is TGTGCCAGCAGTTTATCCGGGACAGCAGGAGAAGCTTTCTTT. It translates to CASSLSGTAGEAFF.

The chain links TRBV25-1 to TRBJ2-1; tentatively, D is TRBD2 (7 bases). Trimming removed 3 bases at V and 5 bases at J, with 17 bases between. This CDR3 has 16 amino acids. Germline V gene sequence: CDR1 MGHDK, CDR2 SYGVNS. CDR3 amino acids: CASSEGGAPINNEQFF. DNA for the CDR3: TGTGCCAGCAGTGAGGGGGGGGCCCCGATAAACAATGAGCAGTTCTTC. The full variable domain, rest sourced from reference TRBV25-1 and TRBJ2-1, is EADIYQTPRYLVIGTGKKITLECSQTMGHDKMYWYQQDPGMELHLIHYSYGVNSTEKGDLSSESTVSRIRTEHFPLTLESARPSHTSQYLCASSEGGAPINNEQFFGPGTRLTVL.

This chain links TRBV7-3 with TRBJ2-5; D is uncertain. The CDR3 covers 14 residues. Germline V gene sequence: CDR1 SGHTA, CDR2 FQGTGA. With 1 base removed from V and 5 bases from J, the gap between germline ends came to 11 bases. CDR3: CASSLMASWETQYF. For the CDR3, the DNA is TGTGCCAGCAGCTTAATGGCCTCGTGGGAGACCCAGTACTTC.